One sample yielded the 6 T cell receptor beta chains listed below, sequenced in a study of CD8+ T cells in alopecia areata. CD4, CD8alpha, NKG2D, NKG2ACE and other markers guided sorting of pooled cutaneous lymph node cells. cDNA prepared by RNA extraction and subsequent reverse transcription served as the template for sequencing. The data were produced by immunoSEQ multiplex PCR, yet TCRdb's version contains in-frame clones alone and is incomplete. The sample is made up of around 300,000 clones, none counted only once. Sequences were obtained from CD4+ T cells sorted from a lymph node. The receptors shown here come from a C3H/HeJ mouse with alopecia areata. MHC haplotype of the mouse line: H2-k.

In this sample, this clone turned up a few times. These gene names are mouse names. Read data end 4 residues before the CDR3 end; the end is taken from the germline J gene. The V and J genes are TRBV13-1 and TRBJ2-3; the match to TRBD2 covers 9 bases. This CDR3 spans 16 amino acids. Germline CDR1 and CDR2: NSHNY and SYGAGN. Trimming removed 3 bases from V and 2 bases from J; junction bases left unmatched: 7. CDR3 bases read: TGTGCCAGCAGTGCCCGACTGGGGGTTGATGCAGAA. Its protein is CASSARLGVDAE. The entire CDR3 protein reads CASSARLGVDAETLYF.

On this clone: Germline and genes: mouse. The read falls 4 residues short of the CDR3 end, and the missing part is taken from the germline J gene. This chain joins TRBV29 and TRBJ2-2, with D possibly matching TRBD1 (5 bases). CDR1 is MSHET and CDR2 is SYDVDS in the germline V gene. V was trimmed by 2 bases and J by 5 bases, leaving 6 bases between them. This CDR3 comprises 13 residues. This CDR3 reads CASSLAGTGQLYF. The part of the CDR3 DNA that was read is TGTGCTAGCAGTTTAGCAGGGACCGGG.

As concerns this clone: Germline and junction disagree at one end, which may indicate a read error. The genes are named according to mouse. The covered CDR3 bases are TGCACCTGCAGTGGAAACAGA. Its translation is CTCSGNR. The full CDR3 sequence reads CTCSGNREVFF. The genes are TRBV1 and TRBJ1-1; the D is unclear. Read coverage stops 4 residues before the CDR3 terminus; the germline J gene supplies the remainder. This CDR3 region has 11 residues. Germline V lookup: CDR1 NSQYPW, CDR2 LRSPGD (reference sequence).

For this clone: Any gene name here is a mouse gene name. The read ends 4 residues early relative to the CDR3; the germline J gene fills the gap. V gene TRBV19 combines with J gene TRBJ1-1; TRBD1 is a possible D gene (6 bases). Germline assignment: CDR1 FNHDT and CDR2 SITEND (reference sequence). V was pared by 4 bases and J by 0 bases, with 13 bases between. The CDR3 is 15 residues long. The covered CDR3 bases are TGTGCCAGCAGTGTCACGGGACAAGCAAACACA. It specifies CASSVTGQANT. The CDR3 in full is CASSVTGQANTEVFF.

This clone appeared a few times. Gene labels here are mouse ones. The read falls 4 residues short of the CDR3 end, and the missing part is taken from the germline J gene. This chain links TRBV19 with TRBJ2-1, with D unclear. The V gene's germline CDR1 is FNHDT and CDR2 SITEND (reference sequence). This CDR3 contains 14 residues. Trimming cost V 2 bases and J 1 base, with 7 bases left between them. CDR3 loop: CASSMNKNYAEQFF. The covered CDR3 bases are TGTGCCAGCAGTATGAACAAGAACTATGCT.

This clone has more than one count but fewer than ten. Germline and genes here are mouse. Read coverage stops 4 residues before the CDR3 terminus; the germline J gene supplies the remainder. At the DNA level, this CDR3 is encoded by other sequences in the same sample as well. The chain links TRBV19 to TRBJ1-2, with D possibly TRBD1 on 6 matching bases. The CDR3 is made up of 14 amino acids. Germline-derived CDR1 and CDR2 are FNHDT and SITEND (reference sequence). Trimming took off 0 bases at V and 3 bases at J, with 9 bases between the two ends. The CDR3 region is CASSIGGADSDYTF. The covered CDR3 bases are TGTGCCAGCAGTATAGGGGGGGCAGACTCC.